Listed here are 21 T cell receptor beta chains from one sample, sequenced in a study of CD8 T cells in ankylosing spondylitis. One entry per CDR3 protein results from TCRdb running MiXCR on the 5' RACE reads. The data contain a few hundred thousand distinct CDR3 sequences, more than 20% of them singletons. Specimen: blood, either unsorted or a sorted T cell fraction (not recorded which). These TCRs come from a female donor with ankylosing spondylitis or in good health (not recorded which).

DNA of the CDR3: TGCAGTGCTAGAAAACAGGGTACTGAAGCTTTCTTT. It specifies CSARKQGTEAFF. This chain connects TRBV20-1 to TRBJ1-1, with a weak D call TRBD1 (6 bases). Between the trimmed V and J ends, which lost 2 bases and 5 bases, there was a span of 9 bases. The length of the CDR3 is 12 residues. From germline, CDR1 is DFQATT and CDR2 SNEGSKA (reference sequence).

CDR3 in DNA: TGTGCCAGCAGTTTATCGGGCCTGGGCCAAGAGACCCAGTACTTC. This gives the protein CASSLSGLGQETQYF. The V gene is TRBV28, the J gene TRBJ2-5; D not resolved. Germline V gene data show CDR1 as MDHEN and CDR2 as SYDVKM. V was shortened by 1 base and J by 1 base, with 10 bases between the two germline ends. The CDR3 length is 15 residues.

In this sample, this clonotype turned up many times. The genes are TRBV12-3 or TRBV12-4 and TRBJ1-1; no reliable D call. CDR3 length equals 13 residues. V was shortened by 5 bases and J by 0 bases, with 7 bases between the two germline ends. The CDR3 DNA follows: TGTGCCAGCAGTCGGAAACTGAACACTGAAGCTTTCTTT. This encodes CASSRKLNTEAFF.

V usage is TRBV28 and J usage is TRBJ1-6, with a weak D call TRBD1 (5 bases). V shed 6 bases and J shed 9 bases, with 9 bases lying between them. Germline loops: CDR1 MDHEN, CDR2 SYDVKM. The CDR3 is 12 amino acids. The CDR3 nucleotides are TGTGCCAGCAGCTCGACAGTTTCACCCCTCCACTTT. It yields the protein CASSSTVSPLHF.

This clonotype was seen repeatedly, ten times or more. The V and J genes are TRBV18 and TRBJ2-3; D gene unclear. Trimming left V 3 bases short and J 5 bases short, with 9 bases between. This CDR3 comprises 13 residues. CDR1 KGHSH and CDR2 LQKENI come from the germline V gene. The CDR3 here is CASSPRPLDTQYF. CDR3 coding DNA: TGTGCCAGCTCACCGAGACCGCTAGATACGCAGTATTTT.

This clonotype was picked up a small number of times. The chain links TRBV7-9 to TRBJ1-6; D is possibly TRBD1 (6 bases). The CDR3 consists of 14 residues. Germline V CDR1 and CDR2: SEHNR, FQNEAQ (reference sequence). The V and J ends lost 7 bases and 7 bases respectively, with 14 bases between them. CDR3 sequence (DNA): TGTGCCAGCACCAAGGAGGGGGGGAATTCACCCCTCCACTTT. Its translation: CASTKEGGNSPLHF.

At least ten counts were recorded for this clonotype. The CDR3 DNA follows: TGCAGCGTTGAGGACGGGGGCGGCGAGCAGTACTTC. Translation: CSVEDGGGEQYF. The rearrangement joins TRBV29-1 to TRBJ2-7, with D possibly called TRBD1 or TRBD2 (6 bases each). The CDR3 runs to 12 residues. Germline loops: CDR1 SQVTM, CDR2 ANQGSEA. Between the trimmed V and J ends, which lost 3 bases and 6 bases, there was a span of 12 bases.

This clonotype was counted at least ten times. CDR3 sequence reads: CSVGDQGIAFF. The CDR3 bases are TGCAGCGTTGGGGACCAGGGTATAGCTTTCTTT. The chain couples TRBV29-1 to TRBJ1-1, with D perhaps matching TRBD1 (5 bases). Looked up from germline, CDR1 is SQVTM and CDR2 is ANQGSEA. There are 11 residues in the CDR3. Between the trimmed V and J ends, which lost 4 bases and 10 bases, there was a span of 13 bases. Supplemented by reference TRBV29-1 and TRBJ1-1, the full variable domain reads SAVISQKPSRDICQRGTSLTIQCQVDSQVTMMFWYRQQPGQSLTLIATANQGSEATYESGFVIDKFPISRPNLTFSTLTVSNMSPEDSSIYLCSVGDQGIAFFGQGTRLTVV.

This chain uses TRBV27 with TRBJ2-5; TRBD2 aligns across 8 bases. Germline assignment: CDR1 MNHEY and CDR2 SMNVEV (reference sequence). Trimming removed 5 bases from V and 7 bases from J; junction bases left unmatched: 3. The CDR3 is 12 residues long. The CDR3 loop is CASSHRGGTQYF. CDR3 nucleotide sequence: TGTGCCAGCAGTCACCGGGGGGGGACCCAGTACTTC.

This clonotype was seen only a few times. V and J are TRBV20-1 and TRBJ2-7; tentatively, D is TRBD2 (6 bases). The CDR3 has 14 residues. Trimming cost V 3 bases and J 2 bases, with 14 bases left between them. Germline CDR1 DFQATT, CDR2 SNEGSKA (reference sequence). CDR3 amino acids: CSARWRGLAYEQYF. CDR3 coding DNA: TGCAGTGCTAGGTGGCGGGGCCTCGCCTACGAGCAGTACTTC.

The V call is TRBV28, the J call TRBJ2-1; 9 positions agree with TRBD1. Germline CDR1 is MDHEN and CDR2 is SYDVKM. The CDR3 spans 15 residues. The ends lost 4 bases at V and 7 bases at J; junction bases unmatched: 8. The CDR3 bases are TGTGCCAGCAGTTCACAGGGGGCTAAAAGGAATGAGCAGTTCTTC. Its protein product is CASSSQGAKRNEQFF.

The V and J genes are TRBV29-1 and TRBJ1-1; D not certain. The CDR3 sequence is 12 residues long. Trimming left V 8 bases short and J 0 bases short, with 10 bases between. The germline V gene has CDR1 SQVTM and CDR2 ANQGSEA. The CDR3 DNA follows: TGCAGCCACGAGAGGGTGAACACTGAAGCTTTCTTT. It is translated as CSHERVNTEAFF.

The chain recombines TRBV29-1 with TRBJ2-5, with 8 bases fitting TRBD2. The CDR3 totals 11 residues. Germline V CDR1 and CDR2: SQVTM, ANQGSEA. V shed 6 bases and J 4 bases; nucleotides not matched to a gene: 1. The CDR3: CSVREGETQYF. In DNA, the CDR3 is TGCAGCGTCCGGGAGGGAGAGACCCAGTACTTC.

This clonotype occurred a few times. J is TRBJ2-7 and V is TRBV5-1; a weak D match, TRBD2 (7 bases). V lost 2 bases and J 2 bases, leaving 14 bases between the germline ends. The CDR3 is 15 residues long. CDR1 is SGHRS, CDR2 YFSETQ, per germline. The DNA of the CDR3 is TGCGCCAGCAGCTTAGGAGGGAGGGGGGCCTACGAGCAGTACTTC. It codes for CASSLGGRGAYEQYF.

The chain carries TRBV5-8 and TRBJ2-6; perhaps TRBD1 as D (6 bases). The germline gives CDR1 SGHTS, CDR2 YDEGEE. The CDR3 covers 16 residues. V was pared by 1 base and J by 3 bases, with 11 bases between. CDR3 amino acids: CASSLTGIGGANVLTF. CDR3 nucleotides: TGTGCCAGCAGCTTGACAGGGATTGGTGGGGCCAACGTCCTGACTTTC. Full variable domain (outside the CDR3, taken from reference TRBV5-8 and TRBJ2-6): EAGVTQSPTHLIKTRGQQATLRCSPISGHTSVYWYQQALGLGLQFLLWYDEGEERNRGNFPPRFSGRQFPNYSSELNVNALELEDSALYLCASSLTGIGGANVLTFGAGSRLTVL.

This chain links TRBV5-4 with TRBJ2-1; D gene uncertain. V lost 1 base, J lost 0 bases, and 11 bases lay in between. CDR3 length equals 16 residues. Germline values: CDR1 SGHNT, CDR2 YYREEE (reference sequence). The CDR3 sequence: CASSLSYRSSYNEQFF. In DNA form, the CDR3 reads TGTGCCAGCAGCTTGAGCTACCGTAGCTCCTACAATGAGCAGTTCTTC.

This chain joins TRBV5-6 and TRBJ1-1; D gene unclear. Germline V gives CDR1 SGHDT, CDR2 YYEEEE. Trimming took 2 bases from V and 3 from J, leaving 2 bases between them. The CDR3 is 11 residues long. The CDR3 nucleotides are TGTGCCAGCAGCTTCCACACTGAAGCTTTCTTT. Protein: CASSFHTEAFF.

The sample holds a few counts of this clonotype. This sequence joins TRBV7-8 and TRBJ2-1; D may be TRBD1 (6 bases). V dropped 4 bases and J dropped 7 bases, with 11 bases sitting between them. CDR1 and CDR2 (germline): SGHVS, FQNEAQ. This CDR3 is built from 13 residues. CDR3 loop: CASSSQQGNEQFF. CDR3 DNA sequence: TGTGCCAGCAGCTCTCAACAGGGAAATGAGCAGTTCTTC.

This clonotype turned up a few times. The genes are TRBV20-1 and TRBJ1-1; D is uncertain. Germline CDR1 and CDR2: DFQATT and SNEGSKA (reference sequence). V dropped 5 bases and J dropped 5 bases, with 12 bases sitting between them. There are 12 residues in the CDR3. The CDR3 coding sequence is TGCAGTGCTCTACTAACGGGGACTGAAGCTTTCTTT. Protein: CSALLTGTEAFF.

The chain joins TRBV20-1 to TRBJ1-1, with 7 nucleotides matching TRBD1. Germline trimming cut 0 bases from V and 1 base from J; bases unmatched to any gene: 5. The germline gives CDR1 DFQATT, CDR2 SNEGSKA (reference sequence). This CDR3 is built from 15 residues. The CDR3 nucleotides read TGCAGTGCTAGAGAAGGCAGGGGGTGGAACACTGAAGCTTTCTTT. Protein: CSAREGRGWNTEAFF.

This clonotype was picked up a small number of times. The chain carries TRBV7-8 and TRBJ2-1, with D possibly being TRBD2 (5 bases). The CDR3 length is 15 residues. Looked up from germline, CDR1 is SGHVS and CDR2 is FQNEAQ. V was cut by 1 base and J by 2 bases, with 9 bases left in between. The CDR3 protein is CASSLGASPYNEQFF. In DNA, the CDR3 is TGTGCCAGCAGCTTAGGGGCTAGCCCCTACAATGAGCAGTTCTTC.